The next 13 T cell receptor beta chains were all read from a single sample in a study of blood T cell repertoires in COVID-19. Clones were read by immunoSEQ multiplex PCR, and TCRdb kept only the in-frame ones, dropping some. The sample carries just over 150,000 clones, 84% recorded once. The sequencing sample was made of peripheral blood. Receptors were obtained from a woman in her fifties or sixties with acute or convalescent COVID-19.

On this clone: A single base separates this from a much larger clone, so it may be a read error. The J gene is TRBJ2-3, the V gene TRBV5-5; D is perhaps TRBD1 (6 bases). The V end lost 4 bases, the J end lost 4 bases, and 10 bases lay between the germline ends. Germline loops: CDR1 SGHKS, CDR2 YYEKEE (reference sequence). This CDR3 comprises 13 residues. The chain's CDR3 is CASSPQGADTQYF. The CDR3 nucleotides are TGTGCCAGCAGCCCACAGGGCGCAGATACGCAGTATTTT.

This clone has a handful of counts. This chain joins TRBV30 and TRBJ1-5; a possible D gene is TRBD1 (5 bases). The CDR3 spans 13 residues. The germline gives CDR1 GTSNPN, CDR2 SVGIG (reference sequence). Trimming pared 2 bases from V and 3 bases from J, leaving 8 bases between. The CDR3 bases are TGTGCCTGGAGTACCAGGGACAATCAGCCCCAGCATTTT. This sequence encodes CAWSTRDNQPQHF.

In DNA form, the CDR3 reads TGTGCCAGCAGTTTAGCCGGGACAGGGGATGAAAAACTGTTTTTT. Translation gives CASSLAGTGDEKLFF. This chain uses TRBV28 with TRBJ1-4, with 10 bases lining up with TRBD1. V shed 2 bases, J shed 6 bases, and the junction held 3 bases outside the gene matches. This CDR3 region has 15 residues. Germline loops: CDR1 MDHEN, CDR2 SYDVKM.

This chain joins TRBV6-2 or TRBV6-3 and TRBJ1-6, with unresolved D. V was pared by 2 bases and J by 9 bases, with 8 bases between. Per the germline V gene, CDR1 is MNHEY and CDR2 is SVGEGT. This CDR3 is built from 13 residues. The CDR3 protein is CASSYVLASPLHF. The CDR3 region has the DNA TGTGCCAGCAGTTACGTCCTAGCTTCACCCCTCCACTTT.

This rearrangement joins TRBV5-4 to TRBJ2-3, with D uncertain. There are 13 residues in the CDR3. Germline V lookup: CDR1 SGHNT, CDR2 YYREEE (reference sequence). V lost 0 bases to trimming and J lost 4 bases, with 6 bases between them. The CDR3 sequence is CASSLAEADTQYF. Written as DNA, the CDR3 is TGTGCCAGCAGCTTGGCAGAAGCAGATACGCAGTATTTT.

J is TRBJ2-5 and V is TRBV2, with a tentative D call TRBD1 (6 bases). The V and J ends lost 2 bases and 5 bases respectively, with 12 bases between them. The CDR3 has 14 amino acids. Germline CDR1 reads SNHLY; CDR2 reads FYNNEI. In DNA, the CDR3 is TGTGCCAGCAGTGAATATGGGGGCTCGGAGACCCAGTACTTC. Translation: CASSEYGGSETQYF.

This clone showed up just a few times. The CDR3 protein is CASSQGWTGGSPLHF. In nucleotides, the CDR3 is TGCGCCAGCAGCCAAGGATGGACAGGGGGTTCACCCCTCCACTTT. The chain is built from TRBV4-3 and TRBJ1-6; 10 bases are shared with TRBD1. V gave up 1 base and J gave up 9 bases; unmatched junction bases: 3. CDR1 LGHNA and CDR2 YSLEER come from the germline V gene. The CDR3 has 15 amino acids.

V and J are TRBV9 and TRBJ1-3, with D possibly being TRBD1 (5 bases). This CDR3 has 16 amino acids. V lost 4 bases, J lost 4 bases, and 18 bases lay in between. Per germline, CDR1 SGDLS and CDR2 YYNGEE. CDR3 in amino acids: CASSSPPGRAGNTIYF. CDR3 nucleotides: TGTGCCAGCAGCTCTCCACCCGGCAGGGCCGGAAACACCATATATTTT. Drawing the rest from reference TRBV9 and TRBJ1-3, the complete variable domain is DSGVTQTPKHLITATGQRVTLRCSPRSGDLSVYWYQQSLDQGLQFLIQYYNGEERAKGNILERFSAQQFPDLHSELNLSSLELGDSALYFCASSSPPGRAGNTIYFGEGSWLTVV.

V usage is TRBV4-3 and J usage is TRBJ1-2, with TRBD1 matching over 8 bases. The V gene end was trimmed by 3 bases and the J gene end by 5 bases; junction bases not matched to a gene: 5. The germline CDR1 and CDR2 sequences are LGHNA and YSLEER. This CDR3 has 14 residues. For the CDR3, the DNA is TGCGCCAGCAGCCACAGGGGGCAAGGGTATGGCTACACCTTC. Amino acids: CASSHRGQGYGYTF.

Only one count was recorded for this clone. V usage is TRBV5-1 and J usage is TRBJ2-7, with 9 bases that match TRBD1. The CDR3 has 14 amino acids. The V gene end was trimmed by 0 bases and the J gene end by 7 bases; junction bases not matched to a gene: 5. Germline V gene lookup returns CDR1 SGHRS and CDR2 YFSETQ. CDR3 bases: TGCGCCAGCAGCTTGGTACAGGGGGCTCAAGAGCAGTACTTC. Translating gives CASSLVQGAQEQYF.

The chain recombines TRBV5-1 with TRBJ2-5; 10 bases agree with TRBD2. The CDR3 spans 16 residues. Germline V lookup: CDR1 SGHRS, CDR2 YFSETQ. V lost 0 bases, J lost 2 bases, and 4 bases stayed unmatched. CDR3 coding DNA: TGCGCCAGCAGCTTGGCGGTAGCGGGGGGTCAAGAGACCCAGTACTTC. This translates into CASSLAVAGGQETQYF.

The chain combines TRBV7-7 with TRBJ2-7, with a possible D match to TRBD2 (5 bases). CDR3 length: 14 amino acids. Per the germline V gene, CDR1 is SSHAT and CDR2 is FNYEAQ (reference sequence). The V and J ends lost 5 bases and 2 bases respectively, with 13 bases between them. CDR3 amino acids: CASSPRGYPYEQYF. CDR3 in DNA: TGTGCCAGCAGCCCCCGAGGGTATCCCTACGAGCAGTACTTC.

V usage is TRBV29-1 and J usage is TRBJ2-1, with TRBD2 identical over 10 bases. Germline-derived CDR1 and CDR2 are SQVTM and ANQGSEA. The CDR3 has 14 residues. The trim removed 6 bases at V and 6 bases at J, leaving 8 bases unmatched. CDR3 protein: CSVIAGGGPNEQFF. The CDR3 nucleotides are TGCAGCGTCATAGCGGGAGGTGGCCCCAATGAGCAGTTCTTC.